This record covers a single TCR beta chain. The data belong to a study of blood T cell repertoires in COVID-19. Clones were sequenced by immunoSEQ multiplex PCR, and TCRdb holds only the in-frame ones, with some missing. The sample holds 270,000 or so clones, about 80% seen once. This CDR3 contains 14 residues. The germline gives CDR1 MNHEY, CDR2 SVGAGI. The ends lost 8 bases at V and 1 base at J; junction bases unmatched: 1. J is TRBJ2-2 and V is TRBV6-5; 10 nucleotides line up with TRBD2. The TCR was taken from a woman in her forties or fifties who had recovered from COVID-19. What was sequenced was peripheral blood. CDR3 residues: CASERGGNTGELFF. The DNA for the CDR3 is TGTGCCAGCGAGCGGGGGGGGAACACCGGGGAGCTGTTTTTT.